A selection of T cell receptor beta chains follows, all from one sample in a study of T-cell memory formation after mild COVID-19. Via MiXCR, TCRdb re-called the 5' RACE reads, giving one row per CDR3 protein. The sample contains about 400,000 distinct CDR3 sequences, over 13% of which appear only once. The sample consisted of PBMCs or a T cell subset sorted from them (not recorded which). The source of these receptors is a man aged 18 to 30 who had mild COVID-19 (a few samples of this study predate the infection). Cell type and time point are not known. Each CDR3 is given without its conserved first and last residue. A D gene is named only where the DNA matches it firmly.

d_gene	v_gene	j_gene	CDR3aa
-	TRBV19	TRBJ1-2	ASSLPTESYGYT
-	TRBV5-1	TRBJ2-7	ASSLARTDYEQY
-	TRBV19	TRBJ1-5	ASSPLGQGGQPQH
TRBD2	TRBV6-6	TRBJ2-5	ASSYSGRRGGSNTQY
TRBD1	TRBV7-9	TRBJ2-2	ASSGQGLNTGELF
-	TRBV20-1	TRBJ2-5	SARERGETQY
-	TRBV5-4	TRBJ2-3	ASSLAEAGTQY
TRBD1	TRBV29-1	TRBJ1-1	SVARGGNTEAF
TRBD1	TRBV20-1	TRBJ1-6	SARGTGSNSPLH
TRBD2	TRBV5-1	TRBJ2-7	ASSSGLAGGPSYEQY
TRBD2	TRBV7-3	TRBJ2-2	ASSLTTSGGAYTGELF
TRBD1	TRBV11-2	TRBJ1-2	ASSQDRGGGYT
TRBD2	TRBV7-2	TRBJ2-5	ASSPRGGSETQY
-	TRBV4-1	TRBJ1-1	ASSPTGQGIIEAF
TRBD1	TRBV5-1	TRBJ1-1	ASSLDRGRMSTEAF
-	TRBV7-2	TRBJ1-1	ASSFGMAWTEAF
-	TRBV10-2	TRBJ2-1	ASMFDSETYNEQF
-	TRBV12-3/TRBV12-4	TRBJ2-1	ASTQGNEQF
-	TRBV20-1	TRBJ2-4	SAGTFIQY
-	TRBV28	TRBJ1-5	ASSAGGRWADQPQH
-	TRBV7-3	TRBJ1-1	ASSYTGTRSTEAF
-	TRBV21-1	TRBJ2-3	ASRLLAGGPGDTQY
-	TRBV7-2	TRBJ1-5	ASSLERSNQPQH
-	TRBV10-3	TRBJ2-3	ATDTDGVRTDTQY
-	TRBV20-1	TRBJ1-6	SAIPGNGNSPLH
TRBD1	TRBV12-3/TRBV12-4	TRBJ1-2	ASSPTGAGGYT
TRBD1	TRBV5-4	TRBJ1-2	ASRTGTQGYT
TRBD1	TRBV5-1	TRBJ2-7	ASSLGTGFSEQY
-	TRBV29-1	TRBJ1-2	SVLTGSHYGYT
-	TRBV2	TRBJ2-3	ASTSYLTDTQY